The present entry profiles one T cell receptor beta chain with its context. This specimen belongs to a study of T cell changes during pregnancy in multiple sclerosis. Method: immunoSEQ multiplex PCR; TCRdb's copy keeps in-frame clones and lacks some. The table shows tens of thousands of clones, with 91% occurring only once. This sample comprised peripheral blood, obtained in the first trimester of pregnancy. The source is a female donor with multiple sclerosis, enrolled in a pregnancy study.

CDR3 region: CAWHPLTGIEQYF. DNA of the CDR3: TGTGCCTGGCACCCCTTGACAGGGATCGAGCAGTACTTC. This chain connects TRBV30 to TRBJ2-7, with 7 bases fitting TRBD1. The V and J ends lost 5 bases and 6 bases, in that order; junction bases with no gene match: 10. This CDR3 spans 13 amino acids. The germline CDR1 and CDR2 sequences are GTSNPN and SVGIG (reference sequence).